This T cell receptor beta chain derives from a study of early stage breast cancer tumors. Assay used: immunoSEQ multiplex PCR; TCRdb lists only in-frame clones, some missing. The table shows tens of thousands of clones, with roughly 84% occurring only once. CDR1 and CDR2 from the germline V gene are SGHRS and YFSETQ. V was pared by 0 bases and J by 3 bases, with 12 bases between. There are 15 residues in the CDR3. Material: blood. This TCR was sampled from a person between 45 and 65 years old with breast cancer. The chain employs TRBV5-1 and TRBJ1-1; perhaps TRBD1 as D (5 bases). The CDR3 region has the DNA TGCGCCAGCAGCTTGGACAGGTTAGAGTACACTGAAGCTTTCTTT. Residues: CASSLDRLEYTEAFF.